Presented here are 16 T cell receptor beta chains from one specimen sequenced in a study of PD-L1 blockade in urothelial cancer (dated by TCRdb to between 2016 and 2019). Libraries were made using the immunoSEQ multiplex PCR assay. In TCRdb, the immuneACCESS table is reduced to in-frame sequences with V and J assigned. These tables do not hold every clone; where another copy was compared, an unresolved V gene accounts for under half, and the others remain unexplained. The sample table contains more than 50,000 clones; only one count was recorded for more than 65% of them. Under 5% of the sample goes to the ten largest clones. Here the sequenced sample was PBMCs, taken around atezolizumab (anti-PD-L1) treatment. These receptors were obtained from a man between 65 and 80 years old with urothelial cancer.

This clone was seen only a few times. The chain combines TRBV2 with TRBJ2-7; D remains ambiguous. The ends were cut back, 5 bases at V and 4 bases at J, with 3 bases in the middle. Germline V gives CDR1 SNHLY, CDR2 FYNNEI. This CDR3 has 10 residues. This CDR3 reads CASSSYEQYF. For the CDR3, the DNA is TGTGCCAGCAGTTCTTACGAGCAGTACTTC.

This sequence joins TRBV6-1 and TRBJ2-2; 8 positions match TRBD1. Germline V gives CDR1 MNHNS, CDR2 SASEGT. J was trimmed by 1 base and V by 3 bases; bases with no gene match: 1. The CDR3 is 15 amino acids. CDR3 sequence reads: CASSEGTGNTGELFF. The CDR3 DNA reads TGTGCCAGCAGTGAGGGGACAGGGAACACCGGGGAGCTGTTTTTT.

The rearrangement uses TRBV6-6 and TRBJ1-5; D perhaps matches TRBD1 (6 bases). The CDR3 has 14 amino acids. V was shortened by 4 bases and J by 7 bases, with 14 bases between the two germline ends. Germline V CDR1 and CDR2: MNHNY, SVGAGI (reference sequence). The DNA for the CDR3 is TGTGCCAGCAGTTGGGATAACAGGGACCAGCCCCAGCATTTT. It codes for CASSWDNRDQPQHF.

V is TRBV7-2 and J is TRBJ2-3; 9 bases fit TRBD2. This CDR3 comprises 14 residues. CDR1 is SGHTA, CDR2 FQGNSA, per germline. The ends lost 5 bases at V and 3 bases at J; junction bases unmatched: 3. CDR3: CASSLTSGTDTQYF. CDR3 DNA: TGTGCCAGCAGCCTCACTAGCGGGACAGATACGCAGTATTTT.

This clone was observed a few times. J is TRBJ1-3 and V is TRBV11-2, with a tentative D call TRBD1 (6 bases). The CDR3 runs 14 residues. V shed 1 base and J shed 9 bases, with 13 bases lying between them. Germline V gene sequence: CDR1 SGHAT, CDR2 FQNNGV. Here the CDR3 DNA reads TGTGCCAGCAGCTTAGTGGGCAGGGGCAGCACCATATATTTT. This codes for CASSLVGRGSTIYF.

The CDR3 DNA sequence: TGCGCCAGCAGCTTGAACACACAGGGGCTCGACAATGAGCAGTTCTTC. Amino acid sequence: CASSLNTQGLDNEQFF. The chain joins TRBV5-1 to TRBJ2-1; TRBD1 matches 7 bases. This CDR3 is 16 amino acids long. Per the germline V gene, CDR1 is SGHRS and CDR2 is YFSETQ. V was clipped by 1 base and J by 5 bases; unmatched bases: 9.

The chain couples TRBV6-5 to TRBJ1-1; 7 positions agree with TRBD1. The V gene end was trimmed by 8 bases and the J gene end by 5 bases; junction bases not matched to a gene: 8. CDR1 is MNHEY, CDR2 SVGAGI, per germline. The CDR3 is 13 amino acids. The CDR3, as DNA: TGTGCCAGCGGGCTGACAGGGCAAACTGAAGCTTTCTTT. This sequence encodes CASGLTGQTEAFF.

There are a few counts of this clone. This chain links TRBV5-6 with TRBJ1-5, with TRBD1 identical over 12 bases. J lost 2 bases, V lost 2 bases, and 5 bases had no gene match. The CDR3 has 17 residues. Germline CDR1 SGHDT, CDR2 YYEEEE. The CDR3 spells CASSFGTGGLRNQPQHF. As DNA, the CDR3 is TGTGCCAGCAGCTTCGGGACAGGGGGCCTTCGCAATCAGCCCCAGCATTTT.

The chain couples TRBV6-5 to TRBJ2-7; 7 bases are a match to TRBD2. The CDR3 consists of 13 residues. Germline assignment: CDR1 MNHEY and CDR2 SVGAGI. Trimming removed 5 bases from V and 5 bases from J; junction bases left unmatched: 6. The CDR3 region is CASSRGRVDEQYF. CDR3 bases: TGTGCCAGCAGTCGGGGGAGGGTCGACGAGCAGTACTTC.

This chain links TRBV7-9 with TRBJ2-3; possibly TRBD1 for D (5 bases). This CDR3 spans 15 amino acids. Germline V gene data show CDR1 as SEHNR and CDR2 as FQNEAQ (reference sequence). Trimming pared 1 base from V and 0 bases from J, leaving 8 bases between. CDR3 protein: CASSLGGASTDTQYF. The CDR3 DNA sequence: TGTGCCAGCAGCTTAGGTGGGGCTAGCACAGATACGCAGTATTTT.

This chain links TRBV15 with TRBJ2-2; 8 nucleotides match TRBD2. Germline V CDR1 and CDR2: LNHNV, YYDKDF (reference sequence). The ends lost 0 bases at V and 6 bases at J; junction bases unmatched: 9. The CDR3 is 17 amino acids. CDR3 loop: CATSRDERLATAGELFF. The CDR3 DNA reads as TGTGCCACCAGCAGAGATGAAAGACTAGCGACGGCCGGGGAGCTGTTTTTT.

J is TRBJ2-6 and V is TRBV2; tentatively, D is TRBD2 (5 bases). V was clipped by 6 bases and J by 2 bases, with 11 bases between them. The CDR3 sequence is 15 residues long. Germline V gene lookup returns CDR1 SNHLY and CDR2 FYNNEI. The CDR3 region has the DNA TGTGCCAGCAGGGATGCGGGCACTGGGGCCAACGTCCTGACTTTC. As protein: CASRDAGTGANVLTF.

This clone was detected many times. The V call is TRBV5-8, the J call TRBJ1-1; TRBD1 agrees at 8 bases. V lost 0 bases to trimming and J lost 3 bases; unmatched junction nucleotides: 7. The CDR3 has 16 amino acids. Germline values: CDR1 SGHTS, CDR2 YDEGEE. The CDR3 DNA reads TGTGCCAGCAGCTTGGGGGCAGGGGGCTCGGACACTGAAGCTTTCTTT. Translating it yields CASSLGAGGSDTEAFF.

The genes are TRBV19 and TRBJ2-3; 7 bases fit TRBD2. This CDR3 spans 15 amino acids. Germline-derived CDR1 and CDR2 are LNHDA and SQIVND (reference sequence). Trimming at V came to 4 bases and at J to 0 bases, leaving 4 bases not matched to a gene. CDR3 sequence: CASSKAGLSTDTQYF. In DNA form, the CDR3 reads TGTGCCAGTAGTAAAGCGGGGCTCAGCACAGATACGCAGTATTTT. Variable domain in full (rest from reference TRBV19 and TRBJ2-3): DGGITQSPKYLFRKEGQNVTLSCEQNLNHDAMYWYRQDPGQGLRLIYYSQIVNDFQKGDIAEGYSVSREKKESFPLTVTSAQKNPTAFYLCASSKAGLSTDTQYFGPGTRLTVL.

J is TRBJ1-1 and V is TRBV4-1, with 8 bases matching TRBD1. The CDR3 has 15 residues. Germline V gene sequence: CDR1 MGHRA, CDR2 YSYEKL. V lost 1 base and J lost 1; bases outside the gene matches: 2. CDR3 amino acids: CASSQGGTGNTEAFF. The CDR3 DNA is TGCGCCAGCAGCCAAGGCGGGACAGGGAACACTGAAGCTTTCTTT.

The chain uses TRBV4-1 and TRBJ1-2, with 10 positions matching TRBD1. The CDR3 has 18 amino acids. CDR1 and CDR2 (germline): MGHRA, YSYEKL. V lost 6 bases to trimming and J lost 3 bases; unmatched junction nucleotides: 16. CDR3 region: CASRDTFRDRGSDYGYTF. In nucleotides, the CDR3 is TGCGCCAGCAGAGACACCTTCCGGGACAGGGGTTCTGACTATGGCTACACCTTC.